The 17 T cell receptor beta chains listed next were all sequenced from one sample in a study of early T cells in non-severe SARS-CoV-2 infection. One entry per CDR3 protein, called by TCRdb with MiXCR from the 5' RACE reads. The sample includes roughly 66,000 distinct CDR3 sequences, roughly 9% of them seen just once. The sample was whole blood. These receptors all come from an adult who was a healthcare worker with PCR-confirmed SARS-CoV-2 infection or an uninfected control (not recorded which).

This clonotype has a handful of counts. The rearrangement joins TRBV20-1 to TRBJ2-3; D remains unclear. This CDR3 has 11 residues. V lost 6 bases and J 3 bases, leaving 7 bases between the germline ends. CDR1 and CDR2 from the germline V gene are DFQATT and SNEGSKA (reference sequence). In nucleotides, the CDR3 is TGCAGTGCCGATAAGACAGATACGCAGTATTTT. Its protein is CSADKTDTQYF.

This clonotype was detected a few times. V is TRBV6-5 and J is TRBJ2-1, with 7 bases identical to TRBD2. Germline V gene lookup returns CDR1 MNHEY and CDR2 SVGAGI. The junction had 11 bases not matched to a gene; V was cut back by 10 bases and J by 2 bases. This CDR3 has 15 residues. CDR3 nucleotide sequence: TGTGCCACCCGAGTGGCTAGCGGTCCCTACAATGAGCAGTTCTTC. This gives the protein CATRVASGPYNEQFF.

With regard to this clonotype: The junction departs from the called germline gene at one end, perhaps through a read error. CDR3 in DNA: TGCAGCGTTCGACTGACCAGATCCTCCGACGAGCAGTACTTC. It translates to CSVRLTRSSDEQYF. This chain connects TRBV29-1 to TRBJ2-7; D not certain. This CDR3 comprises 14 residues. The germline gives CDR1 SQVTM, CDR2 ANQGSEA.

In this sample, this clonotype turned up a few times. The chain employs TRBV5-1 and TRBJ1-6; 10 nucleotides line up with TRBD1. CDR3 length equals 13 residues. Germline V gene sequence: CDR1 SGHRS, CDR2 YFSETQ. Trimming took 5 bases from V and 10 from J; bases not matched to a gene: 3. CDR3 DNA: TGCGCCAGCAGTCGGGACAGGGGATCACCCCTCCACTTT. Its translation is CASSRDRGSPLHF.

This rearrangement joins TRBV11-3 to TRBJ2-2, with D hard to call. CDR3 size: 13 residues. Deletions cut 2 bases from V and 6 bases from J, with 7 bases between. In germline, CDR1 is SGHNT, CDR2 YENEEA. CDR3 residues: CASSLISPGELFF. CDR3 coding DNA: TGTGCCAGCAGCTTAATAAGCCCCGGGGAGCTGTTTTTT.

This clonotype was detected only a few times. This chain uses TRBV2 with TRBJ2-3, with 12 positions matching TRBD1. The CDR3 sequence is 19 residues long. Losses at the gene ends were 6 bases for V and 2 bases for J; bases not matched to a gene: 15. CDR1 SNHLY and CDR2 FYNNEI come from the germline V gene. For the CDR3, the DNA is TGTGCCAGCAGAGCCCCGGGGACAGGGGGCCCTACCAACACAGATACGCAGTATTTT. This codes for CASRAPGTGGPTNTDTQYF.

This clonotype was observed a few times. The chain is built from TRBV28 and TRBJ2-7; no clear D. The V gene lost 7 bases and the J gene lost 3 bases, with 4 bases spanning the gap. CDR1 is MDHEN and CDR2 is SYDVKM in the germline V gene. This CDR3 has 10 amino acids. This chain's CDR3 is CASKDYEQYF. The CDR3, as DNA: TGTGCCAGCAAGGACTACGAGCAGTACTTC.

The chain employs TRBV4-2 and TRBJ2-5; D perhaps matches TRBD2 (6 bases). The CDR3 length is 16 residues. From germline, CDR1 is LGHNA and CDR2 YNFKEQ. V was cut by 0 bases and J by 8 bases, with 19 bases left in between. The CDR3 nucleotides are TGTGCCAGCAGCCAAGATAGGCGGGATATCCGAGGAACCCAGTACTTC. Translating it yields CASSQDRRDIRGTQYF.

There are a few counts of this clonotype. The chain is built from TRBV5-8 and TRBJ2-5, with 10 bases aligning to TRBD2. CDR3 length equals 16 residues. With V trimmed by 4 bases and J by 0 bases, 6 bases remained unmatched. Germline lookup yields CDR1 SGHTS and CDR2 YDEGEE. The CDR3 DNA sequence: TGTGCCAGCAGCACCGGGACTAGCGCCTACCAAGAGACCCAGTACTTC. Protein: CASSTGTSAYQETQYF.

The J gene is TRBJ1-5, the V gene TRBV6-1, with TRBD1 as a possible D gene (5 bases). V lost 6 bases, J lost 4 bases, and 13 bases lay in between. This CDR3 has 14 residues. CDR1 is MNHNS, CDR2 SASEGT, per germline. The CDR3 loop reads CASSPAGNNQPQHF. CDR3 in DNA: TGTGCCAGCAGCCCGGCAGGGAATAATCAGCCCCAGCATTTT.

This clonotype turned up a few times. This chain uses TRBV7-9 with TRBJ1-4, with TRBD1 as a possible D gene (6 bases). Germline lookup yields CDR1 SEHNR and CDR2 FQNEAQ (reference sequence). CDR3 length: 16 amino acids. V dropped 5 bases and J dropped 3 bases, with 16 bases sitting between them. The CDR3 DNA sequence: TGTGCCAGCAGCCCGATCAGGGGCGAAGCTAATGAAAAACTGTTTTTT. It codes for CASSPIRGEANEKLFF. The variable domain in full, with the rest retrieved from reference TRBV7-9 and TRBJ1-4, is DTGVSQNPRHKITKRGQNVTFRCDPISEHNRLYWYRQTLGQGPEFLTYFQNEAQLEKSRLLSDRFSAERPKGSFSTLEIQRTEQGDSAMYLCASSPIRGEANEKLFFGSGTQLSVL.

This clonotype was detected ten times or more. The gene calls are TRBV20-1 and TRBJ2-2, with D tentatively TRBD2 (6 bases). V shed 0 bases and J shed 5 bases, with 13 bases lying between them. The CDR3 extends over 15 amino acids. Germline-derived CDR1 and CDR2 are DFQATT and SNEGSKA (reference sequence). The CDR3 reads CSARDWQGGTGELFF. In nucleotides, the CDR3 is TGCAGTGCTAGAGATTGGCAGGGAGGTACCGGGGAGCTGTTTTTT.

This clonotype was seen many times. The rearrangement links TRBV5-1 to TRBJ2-7; D may be TRBD1 or TRBD2 (6 bases each). The CDR3 sequence is 15 residues long. The ends were cut back, 3 bases at V and 1 base at J, with 14 bases in the middle. Germline V CDR1 and CDR2: SGHRS, YFSETQ. The CDR3 region is CASSSGGSGSYEQYF. Written as DNA, the CDR3 is TGCGCCAGCAGCTCCGGGGGCAGCGGATCCTACGAGCAGTACTTC. Using reference TRBV5-1 and TRBJ2-7 for the parts outside the CDR3, the full variable domain is KAGVTQTPRYLIKTRGQQVTLSCSPISGHRSVSWYQQTPGQGLQFLFEYFSETQRNKGNFPGRFSGRQFSNSRSEMNVSTLELGDSALYLCASSSGGSGSYEQYFGPGTRLTVT.

The V gene is TRBV6-5, the J gene TRBJ1-1; TRBD1 matches 8 bases. This CDR3 is 13 amino acids long. The junction had 5 bases not matched to a gene; V was cut back by 6 bases and J by 5 bases. CDR1 and CDR2 (germline): MNHEY, SVGAGI. The CDR3 sequence is CASSLTGGTEAFF. Here the CDR3 DNA reads TGTGCCAGCAGCCTTACAGGGGGTACTGAAGCTTTCTTT.

In this sample, this clonotype turned up many times. V usage is TRBV10-3 and J usage is TRBJ2-3; possible D gene TRBD2, 5 bases. CDR1 is ENHRY, CDR2 SYGVKD, per germline. The ends were cut back, 11 bases at V and 4 bases at J, with 19 bases in the middle. The CDR3 loop spans 14 amino acids. CDR3 bases: TGTGCCGCCAGCGAGGGTGAGGGAGCAGATACGCAGTATTTT. It translates to CAASEGEGADTQYF.

This clonotype has only a few counts. The V gene is TRBV5-4, the J gene TRBJ2-4; possibly TRBD1 for D (6 bases). The V gene's germline CDR1 is SGHNT and CDR2 YYREEE (reference sequence). The CDR3 totals 15 residues. Deletions cut 2 bases from V and 7 bases from J, with 16 bases between. Here the CDR3 DNA reads TGTGCCAGCAGCTTAGCTTGGGGGCCCTTGAACATTCAGTACTTC. Translating gives CASSLAWGPLNIQYF.

Ten or more counts support this clonotype. The chain is built from TRBV5-5 and TRBJ2-2, with a weak D call TRBD1 (5 bases). This CDR3 is 14 amino acids long. Germline V gene sequence: CDR1 SGHKS, CDR2 YYEKEE (reference sequence). V was trimmed by 4 bases and J by 8 bases, leaving 15 bases between them. The CDR3 is CASSPTGNHGELFF. Written as DNA, the CDR3 is TGTGCCAGCAGCCCAACAGGAAATCATGGGGAGCTGTTTTTT.